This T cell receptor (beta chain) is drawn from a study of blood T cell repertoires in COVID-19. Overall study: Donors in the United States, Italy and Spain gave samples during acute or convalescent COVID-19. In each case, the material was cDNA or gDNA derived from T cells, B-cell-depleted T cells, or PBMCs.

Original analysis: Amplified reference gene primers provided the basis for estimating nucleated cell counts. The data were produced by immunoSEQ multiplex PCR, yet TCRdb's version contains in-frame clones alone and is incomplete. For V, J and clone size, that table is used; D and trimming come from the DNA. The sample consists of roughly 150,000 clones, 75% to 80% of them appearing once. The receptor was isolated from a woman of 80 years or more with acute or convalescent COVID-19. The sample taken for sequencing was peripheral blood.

CDR3 sequence reads: CASSYTGYSNQPQHF. For the CDR3, the DNA is TGTGCCAGCAGTTACACGGGATATAGCAATCAGCCCCAGCATTTT. V gene TRBV6-5 combines with J gene TRBJ1-5, with D unresolved. The CDR3 has 15 residues. Germline CDR1 reads MNHEY; CDR2 reads SVGAGI. V was pared by 2 bases and J by 0 bases, with 8 bases between.